The 8 T cell receptor beta chains below all came from one sample that was sequenced in a study of blood T cells in healthy people across ages. The second PCR ran about 6 to 11 cycles with a sample-barcoded 5' primer and J-beta primers. TCRdb recomputed calls from the 5' RACE reads with MiXCR, one row per CDR3 protein. The sample has approximately 1.5 million distinct CDR3 sequences, about 31% seen once. Sample: blood. These receptors came from a woman aged 25 to 45 in good health.

The chain joins TRBV6-1 to TRBJ2-1; TRBD2 might be the D (5 bases). The CDR3 is made up of 15 amino acids. The germline V gene encodes CDR1 MNHNS and CDR2 SASEGT. V dropped 6 bases and J dropped 0 bases, with 12 bases sitting between them. The CDR3 protein is CASRERLHSYNEQFF. The CDR3 DNA reads TGTGCCAGCAGGGAGCGGCTGCACTCCTACAATGAGCAGTTCTTC.

J is TRBJ1-2 and V is TRBV7-9; perhaps TRBD1 as D (6 bases). The V and J ends lost 0 bases and 4 bases respectively, with 15 bases between them. Germline V gene lookup returns CDR1 SEHNR and CDR2 FQNEAQ (reference sequence). The CDR3 has 16 residues. CDR3 DNA sequence: TGTGCCAGCAGCTTAGCGGGGGGCAGTCTTCTCTATGGCTACACCTTC. This codes for CASSLAGGSLLYGYTF.

This clonotype was seen repeatedly, ten times or more. The chain links TRBV9 to TRBJ2-1; D unclear. The germline V and J ends were trimmed by 0 bases and 6 bases, with 7 bases remaining between them. This CDR3 spans 13 amino acids. Germline CDR1 is SGDLS and CDR2 is YYNGEE. CDR3 residues: CASSVGLINEQFF. In DNA, the CDR3 is TGTGCCAGCAGCGTAGGACTGATCAATGAGCAGTTCTTC.

This clonotype was seen a single time. This chain uses TRBV7-9 with TRBJ2-2; D may match TRBD1 or TRBD2 (5 bases each). Germline V lookup: CDR1 SEHNR, CDR2 FQNEAQ (reference sequence). CDR3 size: 15 residues. The V and J ends lost 5 bases and 5 bases respectively, with 15 bases between them. The CDR3 DNA is TGTGCCAGCAGCCGGGACGGAGCCCTAACCGGGGAGCTGTTTTTT. It codes for CASSRDGALTGELFF. The whole variable domain, filled in from reference TRBV7-9 and TRBJ2-2, reads DTGVSQNPRHKITKRGQNVTFRCDPISEHNRLYWYRQTLGQGPEFLTYFQNEAQLEKSRLLSDRFSAERPKGSFSTLEIQRTEQGDSAMYLCASSRDGALTGELFFGEGSRLTVL.

The chain uses TRBV5-1 and TRBJ2-7; 7 positions match TRBD1. From germline, CDR1 is SGHRS and CDR2 YFSETQ. V dropped 0 bases and J dropped 4; count of bases not matched to a gene: 7. This CDR3 region has 15 residues. The CDR3 bases are TGCGCCAGCAGCTTGGCGCGACAGGGTATTTACGAGCAGTACTTC. Its translation is CASSLARQGIYEQYF.

V is TRBV6-2 or TRBV6-3 and J is TRBJ2-1; TRBD1 is a possible D gene (6 bases). Trimming pared 4 bases from V and 3 bases from J, leaving 16 bases between. The CDR3 loop spans 16 amino acids. The germline V gene encodes CDR1 MNHEY and CDR2 SVGEGT. The CDR3 sequence: CASSSHAGASYNEQFF. The CDR3 DNA is TGTGCCAGCAGTTCGCACGCAGGGGCCAGCTACAATGAGCAGTTCTTC.

The gene calls are TRBV7-9 and TRBJ2-3; TRBD2 agrees at 9 bases. CDR3 size: 16 residues. Germline assignment: CDR1 SEHNR and CDR2 FQNEAQ (reference sequence). V shed 3 bases, J shed 2 bases, and the junction held 6 bases outside the gene matches. CDR3 region: CASSFSRLAVTDTQYF. DNA for the CDR3: TGTGCCAGCAGCTTTTCGAGACTAGCGGTCACAGATACGCAGTATTTT.

This clonotype showed up just a few times. The CDR3 DNA reads as TGTGCCAGTCTGGGGGTGACTAGCTACGAGCAGTACTTC. It codes for CASLGVTSYEQYF. The chain carries TRBV28 and TRBJ2-7, with TRBD2 as a possible D gene (6 bases). Trimming took 9 bases from V and 3 from J, leaving 15 bases between them. The CDR3 has 13 amino acids. Germline loops: CDR1 MDHEN, CDR2 SYDVKM.